These 8 T cell receptor beta chains were sequenced from one sample in a study of blood T cells in healthy people across ages. Using a J-beta primer mix together with a sample-barcoded 5' primer, a second PCR was run for roughly 7 to 12 cycles. One entry per CDR3 protein, called by TCRdb with MiXCR from the 5' RACE reads. The sample lists some 1,800,000 distinct CDR3 sequences, about two fifths occurring once. Sequenced material: blood. The receptor set was obtained from a human donor in good health.

There are a few counts of this clonotype. The V gene is TRBV3-1, the J gene TRBJ1-2; 8 bases map to TRBD1. The CDR3 totals 13 residues. V lost 2 bases and J lost 8; bases outside the gene matches: 4. Germline CDR1 reads LGHDT; CDR2 reads YNNKEL (reference sequence). CDR3 residues: CASSQIRTGGYTF. CDR3 nucleotide sequence: TGTGCCAGCAGCCAAATACGGACAGGGGGCTACACCTTC.

This clonotype has just a few counts. The chain employs TRBV6-6 and TRBJ1-4; D is unresolved. V shed 6 bases and J shed 4 bases, with 21 bases lying between them. The CDR3 covers 17 residues. Germline assignment: CDR1 MNHNY and CDR2 SVGAGI (reference sequence). The CDR3 here is CASRARGGGKVNEKLFF. The CDR3 region has the DNA TGTGCCAGCAGGGCTCGGGGAGGAGGAAAGGTTAATGAAAAACTGTTTTTT.

This sequence joins TRBV7-8 and TRBJ1-1; the D is unclear. Trimming cost V 5 bases and J 0 bases, with 16 bases left between them. CDR1 SGHVS and CDR2 FQNEAQ come from the germline V gene. The CDR3 covers 16 residues. The CDR3 sequence is CASSPPRVAMNTEAFF. The CDR3 nucleotides read TGTGCCAGCAGCCCCCCCCGGGTTGCCATGAACACTGAAGCTTTCTTT.

The genes are TRBV29-1 and TRBJ2-5; no reliable D call. CDR1 is SQVTM and CDR2 is ANQGSEA in the germline V gene. CDR3 size: 14 residues. V was clipped by 6 bases and J by 0 bases, with 14 bases between them. The CDR3 coding sequence is TGCAGCGTCCCCGGAACAGTATACCAAGAGACCCAGTACTTC. This sequence encodes CSVPGTVYQETQYF.

The chain couples TRBV28 to TRBJ1-2; 7 bases align to TRBD1. V shed 3 bases, J shed 4 bases, and the junction held 8 bases outside the gene matches. Germline V gives CDR1 MDHEN, CDR2 SYDVKM. CDR3 length: 15 amino acids. CDR3 sequence (DNA): TGTGCCAGCAGTTTTACGACTCGGGACAGCTATGGCTACACCTTC. Protein: CASSFTTRDSYGYTF.

The chain employs TRBV7-3 and TRBJ2-1; the D gene could be TRBD1 or TRBD2 (6 bases each). Trimming stripped 3 bases from V and 9 bases from J, with 15 bases between. Germline V gives CDR1 SGHTA, CDR2 FQGTGA. The CDR3 has 14 residues. The CDR3 nucleotides are TGTGCCAGCAGCTTGACTGGAGGGGGTGGTGAGCAGTTCTTC. Encoded protein: CASSLTGGGGEQFF.

This chain links TRBV7-2 with TRBJ2-1, with TRBD2 matching 8 bases. Germline V gene sequence: CDR1 SGHTA, CDR2 FQGNSA. The trim removed 0 bases at V and 0 bases at J, leaving 7 bases unmatched. This CDR3 spans 18 amino acids. CDR3 region: CASSLAPRLAISYNEQFF. As DNA, the CDR3 is TGTGCCAGCAGCTTAGCGCCGAGACTAGCGATCTCCTACAATGAGCAGTTCTTC. The full variable domain, with the rest looked up from reference TRBV7-2 and TRBJ2-1, is GAGVSQSPSNKVTEKGKDVELRCDPISGHTALYWYRQSLGQGLEFLIYFQGNSAPDKSGLPSDRFSAERTGGSVSTLTIQRTQQEDSAVYLCASSLAPRLAISYNEQFFGPGTRLTVL.

The sample holds a few counts of this clonotype. J is TRBJ2-7 and V is TRBV20-1; TRBD1 agrees at 9 bases. The CDR3 extends over 13 amino acids. Germline V gene lookup returns CDR1 DFQATT and CDR2 SNEGSKA (reference sequence). Trimming cost V 5 bases and J 4 bases; bases outside gene matches: 6. CDR3 sequence (DNA): TGCAGTGCTCGCAACAGGGGGCTATACGAGCAGTACTTC. Translation gives CSARNRGLYEQYF.